The 16 T cell receptor beta chains reported below all come from one sample, sequenced in a study of T cell responses to AZD1222 COVID-19 vaccine. The repertoire was sequenced with immunoSEQ multiplex PCR; TCRdb's copy has only in-frame clones and lacks some. The table records 86,000 or so clones, just over 85% of them present only once. The material sequenced was peripheral blood, taken 28 days after the second AZD1222 dose. Every receptor here comes from an adult who received the AZD1222 COVID-19 vaccine.

This chain connects TRBV19 to TRBJ2-7; D ambiguous. CDR1 is LNHDA and CDR2 is SQIVND in the germline V gene (reference sequence). The CDR3 extends over 13 amino acids. Trimming shortened V by 5 bases and J by 0 bases, and 8 bases separated the two germline ends. Here the CDR3 reads CASSWSDSYEQYF. Written as DNA, the CDR3 is TGTGCCAGTAGTTGGAGTGACTCCTACGAGCAGTACTTC.

The chain has TRBV6-6 and TRBJ1-1, with 8 bases aligning to TRBD1. Germline lookup yields CDR1 MNHNY and CDR2 SVGAGI (reference sequence). Germline trimming cut 6 bases from V and 8 bases from J; bases unmatched to any gene: 8. The CDR3 has 13 amino acids. CDR3 residues: CASSTPTGVEAFF. As DNA, the CDR3 is TGTGCCAGCAGCACCCCGACAGGGGTGGAAGCTTTCTTT.

The rearrangement links TRBV5-1 to TRBJ2-1; D remains unclear. The CDR3 totals 15 residues. The V gene's germline CDR1 is SGHRS and CDR2 YFSETQ. V was trimmed by 4 bases and J by 0 bases, leaving 11 bases between them. In nucleotides, the CDR3 is TGCGCCAGCAGCCCTGCGGAAAGCTCCTACAATGAGCAGTTCTTC. This gives the protein CASSPAESSYNEQFF.

This chain uses TRBV23-1 with TRBJ2-3, with D perhaps given as TRBD1 or TRBD2 (6 bases each). TRBV23-1 is noted as an ORF with a role that remains uncertain. The CDR3 runs 14 residues. Between the trimmed V and J ends, which lost 11 bases and 0 bases, there was a span of 15 bases. The CDR3 spells CAVRGANSTDTQYF. The CDR3 DNA reads as TGCGCCGTGAGGGGGGCCAATAGCACAGATACGCAGTATTTT.

This chain uses TRBV19 with TRBJ1-4, with D unclear. Germline CDR1 reads LNHDA; CDR2 reads SQIVND (reference sequence). The CDR3 extends over 13 amino acids. The V end was cut by 7 bases, the J end by 4 bases, with 10 bases between. In nucleotides, the CDR3 is TGTGCCAGTACCGGGAGGTTTAATGAAAAACTGTTTTTT. It specifies CASTGRFNEKLFF.

This chain links TRBV19 with TRBJ2-3; 10 bases match TRBD2. The ends lost 2 bases at V and 5 bases at J; junction bases unmatched: 10. CDR3 length: 17 amino acids. Germline V gene data show CDR1 as LNHDA and CDR2 as SQIVND (reference sequence). Here the CDR3 reads CASSIRGSGGLGDTQYF. DNA of the CDR3: TGTGCCAGTAGTATAAGGGGTAGCGGGGGGCTCGGAGATACGCAGTATTTT.

This clone came up once. The chain combines TRBV6-5 with TRBJ2-6, with a possible D match to TRBD1 (5 bases). The CDR3 runs 15 residues. V lost 6 bases and J 3 bases, leaving 12 bases between the germline ends. CDR1 MNHEY and CDR2 SVGAGI come from the germline V gene. CDR3 loop: CASRGADSGANVLTF. As DNA, the CDR3 is TGTGCCAGCAGAGGAGCCGACAGTGGGGCCAACGTCCTGACTTTC.

This clone was seen only a few times. The chain joins TRBV2 to TRBJ1-4; 10 bases are shared with TRBD1. Germline V CDR1 and CDR2: SNHLY, FYNNEI. There are 14 residues in the CDR3. V shed 6 bases and J 8 bases; nucleotides not matched to a gene: 6. CDR3 sequence (DNA): TGTGCCAGCAGCCAGACAGGGGGCGGCGAAAAACTGTTTTTT. It encodes CASSQTGGGEKLFF.

The rearrangement links TRBV5-4 to TRBJ1-2, with 8 nucleotides matching TRBD1. J was trimmed by 8 bases and V by 5 bases; bases with no gene match: 8. Looked up from germline, CDR1 is SGHNT and CDR2 is YYREEE (reference sequence). This CDR3 contains 13 residues. This CDR3 reads CASSLQGGGGYTF. Written as DNA, the CDR3 is TGTGCCAGCAGTCTACAGGGGGGAGGGGGCTACACCTTC.

J is TRBJ1-4 and V is TRBV19, with unresolved D. Deletions cut 3 bases from V and 0 bases from J, with 8 bases between. The germline V gene encodes CDR1 LNHDA and CDR2 SQIVND (reference sequence). There are 15 residues in the CDR3. The CDR3 nucleotides are TGTGCCAGTAGTATCGCGAGTGCAACTAATGAAAAACTGTTTTTT. Residues: CASSIASATNEKLFF.

J is TRBJ2-7 and V is TRBV5-1; D possibly corresponds to TRBD2 (6 bases). The CDR3 runs to 12 residues. Trimming took 0 bases from V and 5 from J, leaving 6 bases between them. CDR1 and CDR2 from the germline V gene are SGHRS and YFSETQ. The CDR3, as DNA: TGCGCCAGCAGCTTGGGGGGGGACGAGCAGTACTTC. Translating gives CASSLGGDEQYF.

The V call is TRBV18, the J call TRBJ2-7; D not resolved. The germline CDR1 and CDR2 sequences are KGHSH and LQKENI. The CDR3 spans 13 residues. The V gene lost 5 bases and the J gene lost 4 bases, with 12 bases spanning the gap. CDR3 in amino acids: CASSGPSSYEQYF. CDR3 DNA sequence: TGTGCCAGCTCAGGCCCGAGCAGTTACGAGCAGTACTTC.

This chain joins TRBV4-1 and TRBJ1-2; 7 nucleotides agree with TRBD1. The CDR3 runs to 15 residues. CDR1 and CDR2 (germline): MGHRA, YSYEKL. After removal of 4 bases from V and 1 base from J, the junction contained 6 bases not matched to a gene. Written as DNA, the CDR3 is TGCGCCAGCAGCCTCGGACAGGCAGTTAACTATGGCTACACCTTC. It encodes CASSLGQAVNYGYTF.

This clone was seen once. This chain uses TRBV28 with TRBJ2-7, with no clear D. Germline V gene lookup returns CDR1 MDHEN and CDR2 SYDVKM. V lost 5 bases to trimming and J lost 4 bases, with 15 bases between them. CDR3 length: 14 residues. The CDR3 region is CASSNRLLTYEQYF. For the CDR3, the DNA is TGTGCCAGCAGTAACCGCCTTCTAACTTACGAGCAGTACTTC.

The sample holds one count of this clone. This chain connects TRBV6-6 to TRBJ2-7; 7 bases match TRBD1. This CDR3 is built from 12 residues. The germline V gene encodes CDR1 MNHNY and CDR2 SVGAGI (reference sequence). Trimming took 6 bases from V and 2 from J; bases not matched to a gene: 1. This chain's CDR3 is CASSGTAYEQYF. The CDR3 nucleotides are TGTGCCAGCAGCGGGACAGCCTACGAGCAGTACTTC.

The chain carries TRBV10-2 and TRBJ2-5; D call uncertain. Germline CDR1 WSHSY, CDR2 SAAADI. This CDR3 is 11 amino acids long. The germline V and J ends were trimmed by 2 bases and 5 bases, with 3 bases remaining between them. In nucleotides, the CDR3 is TGCGCCAGCAGTGAGGGGGAGACCCAGTACTTC. The encoded protein is CASSEGETQYF.